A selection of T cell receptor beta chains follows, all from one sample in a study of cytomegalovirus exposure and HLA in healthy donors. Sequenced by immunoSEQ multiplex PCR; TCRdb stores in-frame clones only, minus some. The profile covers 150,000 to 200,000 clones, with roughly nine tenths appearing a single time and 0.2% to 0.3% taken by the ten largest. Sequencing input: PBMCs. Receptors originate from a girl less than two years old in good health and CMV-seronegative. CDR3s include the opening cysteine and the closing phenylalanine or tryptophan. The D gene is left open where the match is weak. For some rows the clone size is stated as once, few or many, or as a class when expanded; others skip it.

CDR3nt: TGTGCCAGCAGCTTAGCGTCCGGGACAGGGGGTTTCTACGAGCAGTACTTC
CDR3aa: CASSLASGTGGFYEQYF
j_gene: TRBJ2-7
v_gene: TRBV11-2
d_gene: TRBD1
abundance: NA

CDR3nt: TGTGCCAGCAGCTTGGGGCTAGAGAGCACAGATACGCAGTATTTT
CDR3aa: CASSLGLESTDTQYF
j_gene: TRBJ2-3
v_gene: TRBV5-6
d_gene: NA
abundance: NA

CDR3nt: TGTGCCAGCAGCGGAGGACTAGCGGGAGCAATAGGGTTAGCCAATGAGCAGTTCTTC
CDR3aa: CASSGGLAGAIGLANEQFF
j_gene: TRBJ2-1
v_gene: TRBV9
d_gene: TRBD2
abundance: NA

CDR3nt: TGCGCCAGCAGCCAAGAACTTGGCGTAGCGTCTTTGAGCTCCTACGAGCAGTACTTC
CDR3aa: CASSQELGVASLSSYEQYF
j_gene: TRBJ2-7
v_gene: TRBV4-3
d_gene: NA
abundance: NA

CDR3nt: TGTGCCAGCCGCGCGGGAGTGCGGGAAGAGACCCAGTACTTC
CDR3aa: CASRAGVREETQYF
j_gene: TRBJ2-5
v_gene: TRBV10-3
d_gene: TRBD2
abundance: NA

CDR3nt: TGTGCCAGCAGTGAAGCGTGGGGGCAGGGGACCCAGTACTTC
CDR3aa: CASSEAWGQGTQYF
j_gene: TRBJ2-5
v_gene: TRBV2
d_gene: NA
abundance: once

CDR3nt: TGTGCCAGCGAGCTACACCTAGCAGGCGAGCAGTTCTTC
CDR3aa: CASELHLAGEQFF
j_gene: TRBJ2-1
v_gene: TRBV11-1
d_gene: NA
abundance: NA

CDR3nt: TGTGCCAGCAGCCAAAAAGCCCGTGGACAGTTTAGCTCCTACGAGCAGTACTTC
CDR3aa: CASSQKARGQFSSYEQYF
j_gene: TRBJ2-7
v_gene: TRBV4-2
d_gene: NA
abundance: once

CDR3nt: TGTGCCAGCAGCTTAACAGGGCGGGAGGGCCAAGAGACCCAGTACTTC
CDR3aa: CASSLTGREGQETQYF
j_gene: TRBJ2-5
v_gene: TRBV7-3
d_gene: TRBD2
abundance: NA

CDR3nt: TGCGCCAGCAGCTCAGTAGCGGGAGCTTTAGGCGCCTACGAGCAGTACTTC
CDR3aa: CASSSVAGALGAYEQYF
j_gene: TRBJ2-7
v_gene: TRBV5-1
d_gene: TRBD2
abundance: NA

CDR3nt: TGTGCCAGCAGCCACTCCCAAGAGACCCAGTACTTC
CDR3aa: CASSHSQETQYF
j_gene: TRBJ2-5
v_gene: TRBV14
d_gene: NA
abundance: NA

CDR3nt: TGTGCCAGCAGCTTAGGAGGTTCCGGAAACACCATATATTTT
CDR3aa: CASSLGGSGNTIYF
j_gene: TRBJ1-3
v_gene: TRBV7-6
d_gene: NA
abundance: once

CDR3nt: TGTGCCAGCAGCTTGGCAGGACAGGGATACTCTGGAAACACCATATATTTT
CDR3aa: CASSLAGQGYSGNTIYF
j_gene: TRBJ1-3
v_gene: TRBV5-6
d_gene: TRBD1
abundance: NA

CDR3nt: TGTGCCAGCAGCTTTCAGGGACTAGCTACTGGAAACACCATATATTTT
CDR3aa: CASSFQGLATGNTIYF
j_gene: TRBJ1-3
v_gene: TRBV11-2
d_gene: NA
abundance: NA

CDR3nt: TGTGCCAGCAGCTTGGCCGACAGAACTAATGAAAAACTGTTTTTT
CDR3aa: CASSLADRTNEKLFF
j_gene: TRBJ1-4
v_gene: TRBV5-4
d_gene: NA
abundance: NA

CDR3nt: TGCGCCAGCAGCCAAGATCTCAACACCGGGGAGCTGTTTTTT
CDR3aa: CASSQDLNTGELFF
j_gene: TRBJ2-2
v_gene: TRBV4-1
d_gene: NA
abundance: NA

CDR3nt: TGTGCCAGCAGCCCTACCGACTGGGCCTACAATGAGCAGTTCTTC
CDR3aa: CASSPTDWAYNEQFF
j_gene: TRBJ2-1
v_gene: TRBV7-3
d_gene: NA
abundance: once

CDR3nt: TGTGCCAGCAGCTTAGTCGGCGGGAGTGGCCCAGATACGCAGTATTTT
CDR3aa: CASSLVGGSGPDTQYF
j_gene: TRBJ2-3
v_gene: TRBV7-2
d_gene: TRBD2
abundance: NA

CDR3nt: TGTGCCAGCAGCTCCCTAGGACAGAGCTATGGCTACACCTTC
CDR3aa: CASSSLGQSYGYTF
j_gene: TRBJ1-2
v_gene: TRBV5-4
d_gene: NA
abundance: NA

CDR3nt: TGTGCCAGCGCACGTTCAGTGACCTACGAGCAGTACTTC
CDR3aa: CASARSVTYEQYF
j_gene: TRBJ2-7
v_gene: TRBV11-2
d_gene: NA
abundance: once

CDR3nt: TGTGCCAGCAGTTACTCAGCGGGGGGCAGGGATGGCTACACCTTC
CDR3aa: CASSYSAGGRDGYTF
j_gene: TRBJ1-2
v_gene: TRBV6-5
d_gene: NA
abundance: NA

CDR3nt: TGTGCCAGCTCACCACCGGCCCACACTGAAGCTTTCTTT
CDR3aa: CASSPPAHTEAFF
j_gene: TRBJ1-1
v_gene: TRBV18
d_gene: NA
abundance: NA

CDR3nt: TGTGCCAGCAGCTTGTCGTTGGGACAGAGCTACGAGCAGTACTTC
CDR3aa: CASSLSLGQSYEQYF
j_gene: TRBJ2-7
v_gene: TRBV5-6
d_gene: TRBD1
abundance: NA

CDR3nt: TGTGCCAGCAGTGACCGACAGGGGTCCCGCTACGAGCAGTACTTC
CDR3aa: CASSDRQGSRYEQYF
j_gene: TRBJ2-7
v_gene: TRBV6-1
d_gene: TRBD1
abundance: NA

CDR3nt: TGTGCCAGCAGCTTATTAAGGGGTTCGGACACTGAAGCTTTCTTT
CDR3aa: CASSLLRGSDTEAFF
j_gene: TRBJ1-1
v_gene: TRBV11-2
d_gene: NA
abundance: NA

CDR3nt: TGCGCCAGCAGCACCGCCACTGGGGGGTATAATGAGCAGTTCTTC
CDR3aa: CASSTATGGYNEQFF
j_gene: TRBJ2-1
v_gene: TRBV5-1
d_gene: NA
abundance: few

CDR3nt: TGTGCCAGCAGCTCTGCCCGGGACAGTTATAATTCACCCCTCCACTTT
CDR3aa: CASSSARDSYNSPLHF
j_gene: TRBJ1-6
v_gene: TRBV5-4
d_gene: TRBD1
abundance: NA

CDR3nt: TGTGCCAGCAGCTTCGTGCGCGGGGAGCTGTTTTTT
CDR3aa: CASSFVRGELFF
j_gene: TRBJ2-2
v_gene: TRBV11-1
d_gene: NA
abundance: NA

CDR3nt: TGTGCCAGCAGCGTTAGCGGGGGGCGAATCTACGAGCAGTACTTC
CDR3aa: CASSVSGGRIYEQYF
j_gene: TRBJ2-7
v_gene: TRBV6-1
d_gene: TRBD2
abundance: NA

CDR3nt: TGTGCCAGCAGCTCAAGGACAGGGGACGGCTACACCTTC
CDR3aa: CASSSRTGDGYTF
j_gene: TRBJ1-2
v_gene: TRBV5-4
d_gene: TRBD1
abundance: NA

CDR3nt: TGTGCCAGCAGCCCAGCCGGGACAGTTAAATTGAACACTGAAGCTTTCTTT
CDR3aa: CASSPAGTVKLNTEAFF
j_gene: TRBJ1-1
v_gene: TRBV12-1
d_gene: NA
abundance: NA

CDR3nt: TGTGCCAGCAATGCGGACAGGGGCAATGAGCAGTTCTTC
CDR3aa: CASNADRGNEQFF
j_gene: TRBJ2-1
v_gene: TRBV6-1
d_gene: TRBD1
abundance: NA

CDR3nt: TGTGCCAGCAGCTTAGACGGGAGGGCCTCCTACGAGCAGTACTTC
CDR3aa: CASSLDGRASYEQYF
j_gene: TRBJ2-7
v_gene: TRBV7-8
d_gene: TRBD2
abundance: NA

CDR3nt: TGTGCCGCAAAGCGCGGGTTAAGCTCCTACGAGCAGTACTTC
CDR3aa: CAAKRGLSSYEQYF
j_gene: TRBJ2-7
v_gene: TRBV6-5
d_gene: NA
abundance: NA

CDR3nt: TGTGCCACCACGCCTAGCGGGAGGGCCTTGAGAGATACGCAGTATTTT
CDR3aa: CATTPSGRALRDTQYF
j_gene: TRBJ2-3
v_gene: TRBV15
d_gene: TRBD2
abundance: NA

CDR3nt: TGTGCCAGCAGCTTAGCCCTCCGGGGGACCCAGTACTTC
CDR3aa: CASSLALRGTQYF
j_gene: TRBJ2-5
v_gene: TRBV7-9
d_gene: NA
abundance: NA

CDR3nt: TGTGCCAGCAGCTCGTCCCGGGACAGGGTAAATCAGCCCCAGCATTTT
CDR3aa: CASSSSRDRVNQPQHF
j_gene: TRBJ1-5
v_gene: TRBV7-8
d_gene: TRBD1
abundance: NA

CDR3nt: TGTGCCAGCAGTGGGAAATCTAGCGAAGGTTTCGACGAGCAGTACTTC
CDR3aa: CASSGKSSEGFDEQYF
j_gene: TRBJ2-7
v_gene: TRBV2
d_gene: NA
abundance: NA

CDR3nt: TGTGCCAGTAGTAAGGGACAGGGAAATGAAAAACTGTTTTTT
CDR3aa: CASSKGQGNEKLFF
j_gene: TRBJ1-4
v_gene: TRBV19
d_gene: TRBD1
abundance: NA

CDR3nt: TGCGCCAGCAGCCAAGAAGGCAGACTTCCAGATACGCAGTATTTT
CDR3aa: CASSQEGRLPDTQYF
j_gene: TRBJ2-3
v_gene: TRBV4-1
d_gene: NA
abundance: few

CDR3nt: TGTGCCAGCAGCCGACAGGGTGACTACACCTTC
CDR3aa: CASSRQGDYTF
j_gene: TRBJ1-2
v_gene: TRBV7-9
d_gene: TRBD1
abundance: NA